Each of the 12 T cell receptor beta chains below was sequenced from the same sample in a study of monozygotic twins with inflammatory bowel disease. TCRdb re-analyzed the 5' RACE reads; it lists each CDR3 protein once, without DNA. This sample's clone table lists 140,000 to 150,000 distinct CDR3 sequences. Sequencing was done on a sample of blood. The receptors here all came from a human donor with ulcerative colitis or Crohn's disease, or a healthy co-twin of an affected twin (not recorded which).

The V gene is TRBV7-2, the J gene TRBJ1-4. This CDR3 region has 12 residues. Germline-derived CDR1 and CDR2 are SGHTA and FQGNSA. CDR3 in amino acids: CASSLLGQKLFF.

The chain has TRBV7-9 and TRBJ2-1; lacking DNA, the TRBD2 call made by TCRdb goes unchecked. CDR3 length: 15 residues. Germline CDR1 and CDR2: SEHNR and FQNEAQ (reference sequence). CDR3 region: CASSSRDSLVDEQFF.

The J gene is TRBJ2-1, the V gene TRBV20-1; TCRdb's D call, TRBD2, is unchecked because there is no DNA. Germline CDR1 is DFQATT and CDR2 is SNEGSKA (reference sequence). The CDR3 covers 13 residues. CDR3 sequence reads: CSASRDLYNEQFF.

This chain connects TRBV15 to TRBJ1-2. Germline V CDR1 and CDR2: LNHNV, YYDKDF (reference sequence). The CDR3 is 13 amino acids. This chain's CDR3 is CATSREAAYGYTF.

The CDR3 reads CASSLFGAVEAFF. The chain employs TRBV7-2 and TRBJ1-1. The CDR3 covers 13 residues. Germline V gives CDR1 SGHTA, CDR2 FQGNSA.

The V and J genes are TRBV28 and TRBJ1-1; TCRdb indicates TRBD1, and absent DNA this call remains unverified. This CDR3 has 15 residues. The germline V gene has CDR1 MDHEN and CDR2 SYDVKM. CDR3 sequence: CASSWGDIKNTEAFF.

The J gene is TRBJ2-5, the V gene TRBV20-1; the D gene TCRdb calls, TRBD1, cannot be checked with no DNA. The CDR3 has 12 amino acids. Germline V gene lookup returns CDR1 DFQATT and CDR2 SNEGSKA (reference sequence). The CDR3 here is CSASGGGGTQYF.

The chain has TRBV24-1 and TRBJ2-1; the TCRdb call, TRBD1, lacks DNA for checking. The length of the CDR3 is 15 residues. Germline V gives CDR1 KGHDR, CDR2 SFDVKD. The CDR3 is CATSDLETGDNEQFF.

The chain employs TRBV5-6 and TRBJ2-1. Germline CDR1 and CDR2: SGHDT and YYEEEE. The CDR3 totals 11 residues. The CDR3 is CASSVINEQFF.

V usage is TRBV9 and J usage is TRBJ2-1; there is no DNA to check the TCRdb D call of TRBD2. There are 18 residues in the CDR3. CDR1 and CDR2 from the germline V gene are SGDLS and YYNGEE. This CDR3 reads CASSVGGGPAGPYNEQFF.

CDR3 protein: CASSFRGETYEQYF. V and J are TRBV5-1 and TRBJ2-7; TCRdb gives TRBD1 as the D gene, but with no DNA this cannot be confirmed. This CDR3 region has 14 residues. From germline, CDR1 is SGHRS and CDR2 YFSETQ.

The chain has TRBV7-9 and TRBJ1-1; as DNA is missing, the TRBD1 call by TCRdb cannot be tested. Per germline, CDR1 SEHNR and CDR2 FQNEAQ (reference sequence). This CDR3 has 14 amino acids. The CDR3 is CASSLVMTGFEAFF.